Listed below are T cell receptor beta chains from one sample, sequenced in a study of blood T cells in healthy people across ages. Each CDR3 protein is one row after TCRdb ran MiXCR on the 5' RACE reads. Among 630,000 or so distinct CDR3 sequences listed, 32% were seen once. The sample was blood. These TCRs come from an elderly woman in good health. Each CDR3 is given with its conserved first and last residue. A D gene is named only where the DNA matches it firmly. Some rows mark clone size as missing; the rest say once, few, many or name a class of expanded clone.

TRBJ1-1 TRBD1 TRBV19 few TGTGCCAGTAGGACAACAGGGGGCGGGACTGAAGCTTTCTTT CASRTTGGGTEAFF
TRBJ2-7 TRBD2 TRBV5-1 many TGCGCCAGCAGCTCTTCCGGGACTAGGACCTACGAGCAGTACTTC CASSSSGTRTYEQYF
TRBJ2-5 TRBD1 TRBV20-1 . TGCAGTGCTAGTGGACAGGGGGCAGACAATGAGCAGTACTTC CSASGQGADNEQYF
TRBJ2-4 . TRBV6-1 many TGTGCCAGCAGTACGAACGACAGAATAGCCAAAAACATTCAGTACTTC CASSTNDRIAKNIQYF
TRBJ2-7 TRBD1 TRBV9 . TGTGCCAGCAGCCGAACAGGGGCGTCATTCTACGAGCAGTACTTC CASSRTGASFYEQYF
TRBJ2-7 . TRBV7-2 . TGTGCCAGCAGCGGCTTGAATGGGGGCCGCGAGCAGTACTTC CASSGLNGGREQYF
TRBJ2-3 . TRBV7-3 many TGTGCCAGCAGCTTAAGTGGTGGGGGGCTTGTCACAGATACGCAGTATTTT CASSLSGGGLVTDTQYF
TRBJ1-5 TRBD1 TRBV27 few TGTGCCAGCAGGGCGGGAGGGGGGACAGGGATGAAGCAGCCCCAGCATTTT CASRAGGGTGMKQPQHF
TRBJ1-5 TRBD1 TRBV7-9 many TGTGCCAGCGTCAGGGAGGGGGCAGGGCAGCCCCAGCATTTT CASVREGAGQPQHF
TRBJ2-4 . TRBV11-2 . TGTGCCAGTAGCCCAACCTATGCGGTGGGGGGAAACATTCAGTACTTC CASSPTYAVGGNIQYF
TRBJ1-1 . TRBV12-3/TRBV12-4 few TGTGCCAGCAAGGGGGGCGCGTGGAACACTGAAGCTTTCTTT CASKGGAWNTEAFF
TRBJ2-1 TRBD1 TRBV6-1 many TGTGCCAGCCTCTCGGGGACAGGGTTGAGCTACAATGAGCAGTTCTTC CASLSGTGLSYNEQFF
TRBJ2-1 TRBD2 TRBV12-3/TRBV12-4 . TGTGCCAGCAGTGCCGGACTAGACGGGAACAATGAGCAGTTCTTC CASSAGLDGNNEQFF
TRBJ2-1 TRBD1 TRBV20-1 . TGCAGTGCTGGATACTCTGGGGACAGGGGTTTCTACAATGAGCAGTTCTTC CSAGYSGDRGFYNEQFF
TRBJ2-7 TRBD1 TRBV2 many TGTGCCAGCAGACCCGGGACAGCGTCCTACGAGCAGTACTTC CASRPGTASYEQYF
TRBJ1-5 . TRBV20-1 many TGCAGTGCTAGAGATTCCGGGGGTACTAGCAATCAGCCCCAGCATTTT CSARDSGGTSNQPQHF
TRBJ2-1 TRBD2 TRBV10-1 few TGCGCCAGCAGTGACGGGAGCGGGAGACGGAATGAGCAGTTCTTC CASSDGSGRRNEQFF
TRBJ2-1 . TRBV14 . TGTGCCAGCAGCCAAGATCAGACCGACTCCTACAATGAGCAGTTCTTC CASSQDQTDSYNEQFF
TRBJ1-1 TRBD1 TRBV25-1 . TGTGCCAGCACTGGACAGGGGGCCGGTGAAGCTTTCTTT CASTGQGAGEAFF
TRBJ1-1 . TRBV20-1 few TGCAGTGCTAGAGATTGGGGCAGGGGCAGGGATGAAGCTTTCTTT CSARDWGRGRDEAFF
TRBJ2-1 . TRBV5-1 . TGCGCCAGTCGGCCTACAGATATCAATGAGCAGTTCTTC CASRPTDINEQFF
TRBJ2-7 TRBD1 TRBV7-6 many TGTGCCAGCAGCTTGGGACAGTACTACGAGCAGTACTTC CASSLGQYYEQYF
TRBJ2-3 . TRBV2 . TGTGCCAGCAGTGTAGGGATCACAGATACGCAGTATTTT CASSVGITDTQYF
TRBJ2-7 . TRBV5-1 . TGCGCCAGCAAAGGGGCGCGTTACGAGCAGTACTTC CASKGARYEQYF
TRBJ2-1 . TRBV18 . TGTGCCAGCTCACCAGCGGTTCAGAGAGGTGAGCAGTTCTTC CASSPAVQRGEQFF
TRBJ1-2 . TRBV7-9 . TGTGCCAGCAGCTCAGGGGACCCCCCACTTTATGGCTACACCTTC CASSSGDPPLYGYTF
TRBJ1-1 . TRBV7-6 . TGTGCCAGCAGCCCAGTGGGCTCTGAAGCTTTCTTT CASSPVGSEAFF
TRBJ2-7 . TRBV28 . TGTGCCAGCACCTCCACCAGTCCATTCATCCACGAGCAGTACTTC CASTSTSPFIHEQYF
TRBJ1-1 . TRBV12-3/TRBV12-4 . TGTGCCAGCAGGGGTATATTGGGAACTGAAGCTTTCTTT CASRGILGTEAFF
TRBJ1-1 . TRBV6-2/TRBV6-3 once TGTGCCAGCAGTTCCACTTCGAATCCCAACACTGAAGCTTTCTTT CASSSTSNPNTEAFF
TRBJ2-1 TRBD2 TRBV20-1 once TGCAGTGCAAAGCGGGGGGCCTACAATGAGCAGTTCTTC CSAKRGAYNEQFF
TRBJ1-1 . TRBV7-3 few TGTGCCAGCAGCTTAAGCAGGGTCACTGAAGCTTTCTTT CASSLSRVTEAFF
TRBJ1-2 . TRBV7-9 . TGTGCCAGCAGCCGAACAGAGACCTATGGCTACACCTTC CASSRTETYGYTF
TRBJ2-5 TRBD1 TRBV5-5 many TGTGCCAGCAGCTTGCAGGGGGCGAGTAAAGAGCAGTACTTC CASSLQGASKEQYF
TRBJ2-1 . TRBV7-3 many TGTGCCAGCAGCTTAAAGGCAGGGTCCCTTTCCTACAATGAGCAGTTCTTC CASSLKAGSLSYNEQFF
TRBJ2-1 . TRBV28 many TGTGCCAGCAGTTCCTCCCTACAGCAGTTCTTC CASSSSLQQFF
TRBJ2-3 TRBD2 TRBV12-3/TRBV12-4 . TGTGCCAGCAGCCGGACTAGCGGGAACGCAGATACGCAGTATTTT CASSRTSGNADTQYF
TRBJ2-7 . TRBV5-1 . TGCGCCAGCAGCTTGGGAGCCAGGTCCAGTGTAGAGCAGTACTTC CASSLGARSSVEQYF
TRBJ2-1 TRBD2 TRBV29-1 many TGCAGCGTGGCTGCTAGCGGGGGGGCGGGCGAGCAGTTCTTC CSVAASGGAGEQFF
TRBJ2-5 . TRBV3-1 . TGTGCCAGCAGCCCGTGGTTAGTCGGGGGAGAGACCCAGTACTTC CASSPWLVGGETQYF
TRBJ2-1 . TRBV20-1 . TGCAGTGCTAGAGATGGGAGCTGGAATGAGCAGTTCTTC CSARDGSWNEQFF
TRBJ1-2 . TRBV20-1 . TGCAGTGCTAGAGATTCTTCGACGCGGACCTCCTATGGCTACACCTTC CSARDSSTRTSYGYTF
TRBJ1-1 . TRBV7-2 few TGTGCCAGCAGCTTAGAACAGGCATCCACCGAAGCTTTCTTT CASSLEQASTEAFF
TRBJ1-2 TRBD1 TRBV7-3 . TGTGCCAGCAGCTTACACAGGGGCGGAGGGGAGTATGGCTACACCTTC CASSLHRGGGEYGYTF
TRBJ2-3 . TRBV20-1 many TGCAGTGCTCGCAATGATGGACAGACAGATACGCAGTATTTT CSARNDGQTDTQYF
TRBJ2-7 . TRBV18 . TGTGCCAGCTCACCAGGGCACGAGCAGTACTTC CASSPGHEQYF
TRBJ2-3 TRBD2 TRBV4-2 few TGTGCCAGCAGCCAAGGACTAGCGGGGACCACAGATACGCAGTATTTT CASSQGLAGTTDTQYF
TRBJ1-2 . TRBV12-3/TRBV12-4 many TGTGCCAGCAGTCCCGGCCTGCTCGGCTACACCTTC CASSPGLLGYTF
TRBJ2-3 TRBD2 TRBV5-1 many TGCGCCAGCAGCTTTCCCGGCCAAGGCGGGGGTAGCACAGATACGCAGTATTTT CASSFPGQGGGSTDTQYF
TRBJ2-1 . TRBV28 many TGTGCCAGCTTCGGCTCCTACAATGAGCAGTTCTTC CASFGSYNEQFF
TRBJ2-5 . TRBV5-1 many TGCGCCAGCAGCTTGTCCGCCAGCTCCCAAGAGACCCAGTACTTC CASSLSASSQETQYF
TRBJ1-3 . TRBV3-1 few TGTGCCAGCAGCTTGCGGGGAGTGGGAAACACCATATATTTT CASSLRGVGNTIYF
TRBJ1-2 TRBD1 TRBV25-1 many TGTGCCAGCACCGGGACAGGGTCGGGTGGCTACACCTTC CASTGTGSGGYTF
TRBJ2-1 TRBD2 TRBV7-3 many TGTGCCAGCAGCTTAGACGCGGGGGGCCCTAGCTCCTACAATGAGCAGTTCTTC CASSLDAGGPSSYNEQFF
TRBJ2-7 . TRBV6-2/TRBV6-3 many TGTGCCAGCAGTTACGAGGTCCTACGGGCCGAGCAGTACTTC CASSYEVLRAEQYF